A selection of T cell receptor beta chains follows, all from one sample in a study of Tregs in tolerant kidney transplant recipients. Assay used: immunoSEQ multiplex PCR; TCRdb lists only in-frame clones, some missing. Among about 56,000 clones listed, around four fifths were seen once. Sequencing was performed on CD4+ T cells from blood. These receptors were obtained from a human donor in good health. CDR3s include the opening cysteine and the closing phenylalanine or tryptophan. D genes are given only for firm matches. Only some rows state a clone size, as once, few, many or a class for expanded clones.

size: .
J: TRBJ2-7
D: TRBD1
V: TRBV6-5
CDR3: CASSLRGQGTYEQYF
DNA: TGTGCCAGCAGCCTCCGAGGACAGGGTACCTACGAGCAGTACTTC

size: .
J: TRBJ1-3
D: .
V: TRBV30
CDR3: CACSRSRSGNTIYF
DNA: TGTGCCTGCTCGCGCTCGAGAAGTGGAAACACCATATATTTT

size: .
J: TRBJ1-2
D: .
V: TRBV10-3
CDR3: CAIGYPRDQRGYTF
DNA: TGTGCCATCGGGTACCCCCGGGACCAAAGGGGCTACACCTTC

size: .
J: TRBJ2-7
D: .
V: TRBV27
CDR3: CASSSRQKITYEQYF
DNA: TGTGCCAGCAGTTCCCGACAGAAGATCACCTACGAGCAGTACTTC

size: .
J: TRBJ1-2
D: .
V: TRBV27
CDR3: CASSLSKGRGYGYTF
DNA: TGTGCCAGCAGTTTATCCAAGGGGAGAGGCTATGGCTACACCTTC

size: .
J: TRBJ2-4
D: .
V: TRBV7-2
CDR3: CASSSVRGGYIQYF
DNA: TGTGCCAGCAGCTCTGTCAGGGGAGGTTACATTCAGTACTTC

size: .
J: TRBJ2-3
D: .
V: TRBV7-9
CDR3: CASSQNADTQYF
DNA: TGTGCCAGCAGTCAAAACGCGGATACGCAGTATTTT

size: many
J: TRBJ2-5
D: TRBD1
V: TRBV4-3
CDR3: CASSQGTGYQETQYF
DNA: TGCGCCAGCAGCCAAGGGACAGGGTATCAAGAGACCCAGTACTTC

size: .
J: TRBJ2-6
D: .
V: TRBV1
CDR3: CTSSLDYARWGANVLTF
DNA: TGCACCAGCAGCCTGGACTACGCCCGATGGGGGGCCAACGTCCTGACTTTC

size: .
J: TRBJ2-3
D: .
V: TRBV25-1
CDR3: CASSGHRQFFTDTQYF
DNA: TGTGCCAGCAGTGGACACAGACAGTTTTTCACAGATACGCAGTATTTT

size: .
J: TRBJ2-5
D: .
V: TRBV5-6
CDR3: CASSFRGGETQYF
DNA: TGTGCCAGCAGCTTTCGGGGTGGGGAGACCCAGTACTTC

size: .
J: TRBJ2-7
D: .
V: TRBV19
CDR3: CASSIGTDWSYEQYF
DNA: TGTGCCAGTAGTATAGGAACGGACTGGTCCTACGAGCAGTACTTC

size: .
J: TRBJ2-3
D: .
V: TRBV6-1
CDR3: CASNGGSQGTDTQYF
DNA: TGTGCCAGCAACGGAGGCTCTCAGGGTACAGATACGCAGTATTTT

size: .
J: TRBJ2-7
D: TRBD2
V: TRBV2
CDR3: CASKRREGEQYF
DNA: TGTGCCAGCAAGAGGCGGGAGGGCGAGCAGTACTTC

size: .
J: TRBJ2-5
D: TRBD1
V: TRBV5-1
CDR3: CASSQDRAQETQYF
DNA: TGCGCCAGCAGCCAGGACAGGGCCCAAGAGACCCAGTACTTC

size: .
J: TRBJ1-1
D: .
V: TRBV5-1
CDR3: CASSILGGANTEAFF
DNA: TGCGCCAGCAGCATCCTGGGGGGCGCGAACACTGAAGCTTTCTTT

size: .
J: TRBJ1-4
D: .
V: TRBV28
CDR3: CASRRGMNEKLFF
DNA: TGTGCCAGCAGGAGGGGGATGAATGAAAAACTGTTTTTT

size: .
J: TRBJ1-2
D: .
V: TRBV5-4
CDR3: CASSLAAGAYGYTF
DNA: TGTGCCAGCAGCTTGGCGGCAGGGGCCTATGGCTACACCTTC

size: once
J: TRBJ2-3
D: TRBD2
V: TRBV11-3
CDR3: CASSPVGTSASRGDTQYF
DNA: TGTGCCAGCAGCCCAGTAGGGACTAGCGCGAGCCGGGGGGATACGCAGTATTTT

size: .
J: TRBJ1-1
D: .
V: TRBV5-1
CDR3: CASSPGWQYTEAFF
DNA: TGCGCCAGCAGCCCCGGATGGCAGTACACTGAAGCTTTCTTT

size: .
J: TRBJ2-3
D: TRBD1
V: TRBV7-2
CDR3: CASSLGTGFFADTQYF
DNA: TGTGCCAGCAGCCTCGGGACAGGGTTTTTCGCAGATACGCAGTATTTT

size: .
J: TRBJ2-4
D: TRBD2
V: TRBV7-8
CDR3: CASSLQAGITNIQYF
DNA: TGTGCCAGCAGCTTACAAGCGGGAATAACAAACATTCAGTACTTC

size: .
J: TRBJ2-5
D: .
V: TRBV19
CDR3: CASSIVQDPLETQYF
DNA: TGTGCCAGTAGTATAGTTCAGGACCCTCTAGAGACCCAGTACTTC

size: medium-sized
J: TRBJ2-5
D: .
V: TRBV19
CDR3: CASSIGGNWAQETQYF
DNA: TGTGCCAGTAGTATTGGTGGCAATTGGGCTCAAGAGACCCAGTACTTC

size: once
J: TRBJ2-2
D: TRBD2
V: TRBV29-1
CDR3: CSVVGAGVTGELFF
DNA: TGCAGCGTTGTAGGGGCGGGGGTCACCGGGGAGCTGTTTTTT

size: .
J: TRBJ2-3
D: .
V: TRBV20-1
CDR3: CSARTADTQYF
DNA: TGCAGTGCCCGGACGGCAGATACGCAGTATTTT

size: .
J: TRBJ2-3
D: TRBD2
V: TRBV7-8
CDR3: CASSGTTSTDTQYF
DNA: TGTGCCAGCAGCGGGACTACCTCCACAGATACGCAGTATTTT

size: .
J: TRBJ2-2
D: .
V: TRBV7-3
CDR3: CASSLTPTRQNPGTGELFF
DNA: TGTGCCAGCAGCTTAACCCCAACCCGACAGAATCCAGGGACCGGGGAGCTGTTTTTT

size: .
J: TRBJ1-5
D: TRBD1
V: TRBV6-6
CDR3: CATRDSQNQPQHF
DNA: TGTGCCACTCGGGACAGCCAGAATCAGCCCCAGCATTTT